The rows below give T cell receptor beta chains drawn from one sample of a study of Ad26.COV2.S vaccination and SARS-CoV-2 variants. Assay used: immunoSEQ multiplex PCR; TCRdb lists only in-frame clones, some missing. The sample has 330,000 or so clones, 85% to 90% seen once; the top ten hold 5% to 6.5%. This material consisted of peripheral blood, taken in a trial of Ad26.COV2.S vaccine versus placebo. Receptors originate from a person aged 18 to 65 who received the Ad26.COV2.S COVID-19 vaccine or a placebo. The CDR3 runs from the conserved cysteine through the conserved F or W. A D gene is named only where the DNA matches it firmly.

J | V | D | DNA | CDR3
TRBJ2-7 | TRBV13 | - | TGTGCCAGCAGCCCCCCAGAGGACACCGCCTACGAGCAGTACTTC | CASSPPEDTAYEQYF
TRBJ2-1 | TRBV25-1 | - | TGTGCCAGCAGTGGCAGCGGGTCCTACAATGAGCAGTTCTTC | CASSGSGSYNEQFF
TRBJ1-2 | TRBV19 | - | TGTGCCAGTAGGCTGGGTAGTAGGGGACCCTATGGCTACACCTTC | CASRLGSRGPYGYTF
TRBJ1-2 | TRBV6-5 | - | TGTGCCAGCAGTTACAGTGATTCTAACTATGGCTACACCTTC | CASSYSDSNYGYTF
TRBJ1-2 | TRBV24-1 | - | TGTGCCACCAGTGATGAAAGGGTAGGGGGAGGCTACACCTTC | CATSDERVGGGYTF
TRBJ1-1 | TRBV15 | - | TGTGCCACCAGCAGGGAACCCCAGGGGAACACTGAAGCTTTCTTT | CATSREPQGNTEAFF
TRBJ2-1 | TRBV29-1 | TRBD2 | TGCAGCGTTGAATCGTTTCCGGACACCTTAGCGGGGGGAAGCAATGAGCAGTTCTTC | CSVESFPDTLAGGSNEQFF
TRBJ2-5 | TRBV11-2 | - | TGTGCCAGCAGCTTAGTGGGGGGGGCGGAGACCCAGTACTTC | CASSLVGGAETQYF
TRBJ1-3 | TRBV4-1 | TRBD1 | TGCGCCAGCAGCCAGCTGATGGGACAGGCCATGATAACTGGAAACACCATATATTTT | CASSQLMGQAMITGNTIYF
TRBJ1-5 | TRBV7-2 | - | TGTGCCAGCAGCGCCCACTCTATATCGGGGGCCAACAATCAGCCCCAGCATTTT | CASSAHSISGANNQPQHF
TRBJ1-2 | TRBV4-1 | - | TGCGCCAGCAGCCAAGGCACGCCCTATGGCTACACCTTC | CASSQGTPYGYTF
TRBJ2-5 | TRBV5-1 | - | TGCGCCAGCAGCGTATCCGGGACCTCAGAGACCCAGTACTTC | CASSVSGTSETQYF
TRBJ2-1 | TRBV7-3 | - | TGTGCCAGCAGTCTTAACCCCCTGGCGGCCGGGACTGACTTTAATGAGCAGTTCTTC | CASSLNPLAAGTDFNEQFF
TRBJ2-1 | TRBV19 | - | TGTGCCAGTAGTTCTTGGCAGGACGGCTACAATGAGCAGTTCTTC | CASSSWQDGYNEQFF
TRBJ1-2 | TRBV6-5 | - | TGTGCCAGCAGCCGTATGATTAACTATGGCTACACCTTC | CASSRMINYGYTF
TRBJ1-2 | TRBV6-2/TRBV6-3 | - | TGTGCCAGCAGTTACCCTCCTTTATCAGGGCTGCGTGGCTACACCTTC | CASSYPPLSGLRGYTF
TRBJ2-4 | TRBV29-1 | - | TGCAGCGTTGAGATAGGGGAAGCCAAAAACATTCAGTACTTC | CSVEIGEAKNIQYF
TRBJ2-6 | TRBV11-2 | - | TGTGCCAGCAGCTTGCGGGGCCCGGTAAGCTCTGGGGCCAACGTCCTGACTTTC | CASSLRGPVSSGANVLTF
TRBJ2-7 | TRBV4-3 | - | TGCGCCAGCAGCCAAGATCTGCCTTCAGGGTTAACCCTAGGGAGCTACGAGCAGTACTTC | CASSQDLPSGLTLGSYEQYF
TRBJ1-4 | TRBV10-3 | - | TGTGCCATCAGTCCTGGTCCAGGGGAAAAACTGTTTTTT | CAISPGPGEKLFF
TRBJ1-4 | TRBV10-3 | - | TGTGCCATCAGTGAGACCGACCTACACGGGTTGATTTTT | CAISETDLHGLIF
TRBJ2-1 | TRBV27 | - | TGTGCCAGCAGAGCGGCTGGCAATGAGCAGTTCTTC | CASRAAGNEQFF
TRBJ2-1 | TRBV2 | - | TGTGCCAGCGGAGGTCCCGGACGGACCTACAATGAGCAGTTCTTC | CASGGPGRTYNEQFF
TRBJ2-3 | TRBV7-2 | - | TGTGCCAGCGGGAGGGGGGGCCTTAGGGGCACAGATACGCAGTATTTT | CASGRGGLRGTDTQYF
TRBJ2-6 | TRBV5-1 | - | TGCGCCAGCAGCTTGTCTCTCTCGAGGGCCAACGTCCTGACTTTC | CASSLSLSRANVLTF
TRBJ1-1 | TRBV28 | - | TGTGCCAGCAGTTTCGACCTTATGATGAACACTGAAGCTTTCTTT | CASSFDLMMNTEAFF
TRBJ1-5 | TRBV7-8 | - | TGTGCCAGCAGTCCACACGCACGGGAGGTCCATCAGCCCCAGCATTTT | CASSPHAREVHQPQHF
TRBJ1-5 | TRBV12-3/TRBV12-4 | - | TGTGCCAGCAGTTTCGCCCGCCAGCCCCAGCATTTT | CASSFARQPQHF
TRBJ1-1 | TRBV19 | - | TGTGCCAGTAGTATGAAAGGGAACACTGAAGCTTTCTTT | CASSMKGNTEAFF
TRBJ2-1 | TRBV7-9 | - | TGTGCCAGCAGCTTAGTCGGAACCTACTACAATGAGCAGTTCTTC | CASSLVGTYYNEQFF
TRBJ1-1 | TRBV19 | TRBD1 | TGTGCCAGTAGTATAGTGTTCCCGGGACAGGGAAACTTCTTT | CASSIVFPGQGNFF
TRBJ2-2 | TRBV7-3 | TRBD2 | TGTGCCAGCAGCTCCACCTGGACTAGCGGGGTCACCGGGGAGCTGTTTTTT | CASSSTWTSGVTGELFF
TRBJ2-7 | TRBV18 | TRBD1 | TGTGCCAGCTCACCAGGGACAGACGAGCAGTACTTC | CASSPGTDEQYF
TRBJ2-7 | TRBV6-5 | - | TGTGCCAGCAGTTACTCTGGGCTAGAAAAGCAGTACTTC | CASSYSGLEKQYF
TRBJ1-3 | TRBV12-3/TRBV12-4 | TRBD1 | TGTGCCAGCAGTCCACGGACAGGGTACACCATATATTTT | CASSPRTGYTIYF
TRBJ2-5 | TRBV15 | - | TGTGCCACCAGTCATGCAAACGCGTGGGAGACCCAGTACTTC | CATSHANAWETQYF